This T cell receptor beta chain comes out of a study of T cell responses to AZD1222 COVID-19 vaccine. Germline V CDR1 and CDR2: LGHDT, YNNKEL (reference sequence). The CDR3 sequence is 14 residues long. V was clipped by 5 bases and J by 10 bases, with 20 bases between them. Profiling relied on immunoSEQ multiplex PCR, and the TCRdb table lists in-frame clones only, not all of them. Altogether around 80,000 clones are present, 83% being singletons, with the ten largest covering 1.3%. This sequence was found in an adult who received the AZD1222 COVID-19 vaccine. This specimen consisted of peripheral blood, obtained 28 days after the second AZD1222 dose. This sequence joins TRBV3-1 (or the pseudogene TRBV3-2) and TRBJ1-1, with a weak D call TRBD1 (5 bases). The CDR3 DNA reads TGTGCCAGCAGCGCCTCCGGGACGGCCTTGGGAGCTTTCTTT. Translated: CASSASGTALGAFF.